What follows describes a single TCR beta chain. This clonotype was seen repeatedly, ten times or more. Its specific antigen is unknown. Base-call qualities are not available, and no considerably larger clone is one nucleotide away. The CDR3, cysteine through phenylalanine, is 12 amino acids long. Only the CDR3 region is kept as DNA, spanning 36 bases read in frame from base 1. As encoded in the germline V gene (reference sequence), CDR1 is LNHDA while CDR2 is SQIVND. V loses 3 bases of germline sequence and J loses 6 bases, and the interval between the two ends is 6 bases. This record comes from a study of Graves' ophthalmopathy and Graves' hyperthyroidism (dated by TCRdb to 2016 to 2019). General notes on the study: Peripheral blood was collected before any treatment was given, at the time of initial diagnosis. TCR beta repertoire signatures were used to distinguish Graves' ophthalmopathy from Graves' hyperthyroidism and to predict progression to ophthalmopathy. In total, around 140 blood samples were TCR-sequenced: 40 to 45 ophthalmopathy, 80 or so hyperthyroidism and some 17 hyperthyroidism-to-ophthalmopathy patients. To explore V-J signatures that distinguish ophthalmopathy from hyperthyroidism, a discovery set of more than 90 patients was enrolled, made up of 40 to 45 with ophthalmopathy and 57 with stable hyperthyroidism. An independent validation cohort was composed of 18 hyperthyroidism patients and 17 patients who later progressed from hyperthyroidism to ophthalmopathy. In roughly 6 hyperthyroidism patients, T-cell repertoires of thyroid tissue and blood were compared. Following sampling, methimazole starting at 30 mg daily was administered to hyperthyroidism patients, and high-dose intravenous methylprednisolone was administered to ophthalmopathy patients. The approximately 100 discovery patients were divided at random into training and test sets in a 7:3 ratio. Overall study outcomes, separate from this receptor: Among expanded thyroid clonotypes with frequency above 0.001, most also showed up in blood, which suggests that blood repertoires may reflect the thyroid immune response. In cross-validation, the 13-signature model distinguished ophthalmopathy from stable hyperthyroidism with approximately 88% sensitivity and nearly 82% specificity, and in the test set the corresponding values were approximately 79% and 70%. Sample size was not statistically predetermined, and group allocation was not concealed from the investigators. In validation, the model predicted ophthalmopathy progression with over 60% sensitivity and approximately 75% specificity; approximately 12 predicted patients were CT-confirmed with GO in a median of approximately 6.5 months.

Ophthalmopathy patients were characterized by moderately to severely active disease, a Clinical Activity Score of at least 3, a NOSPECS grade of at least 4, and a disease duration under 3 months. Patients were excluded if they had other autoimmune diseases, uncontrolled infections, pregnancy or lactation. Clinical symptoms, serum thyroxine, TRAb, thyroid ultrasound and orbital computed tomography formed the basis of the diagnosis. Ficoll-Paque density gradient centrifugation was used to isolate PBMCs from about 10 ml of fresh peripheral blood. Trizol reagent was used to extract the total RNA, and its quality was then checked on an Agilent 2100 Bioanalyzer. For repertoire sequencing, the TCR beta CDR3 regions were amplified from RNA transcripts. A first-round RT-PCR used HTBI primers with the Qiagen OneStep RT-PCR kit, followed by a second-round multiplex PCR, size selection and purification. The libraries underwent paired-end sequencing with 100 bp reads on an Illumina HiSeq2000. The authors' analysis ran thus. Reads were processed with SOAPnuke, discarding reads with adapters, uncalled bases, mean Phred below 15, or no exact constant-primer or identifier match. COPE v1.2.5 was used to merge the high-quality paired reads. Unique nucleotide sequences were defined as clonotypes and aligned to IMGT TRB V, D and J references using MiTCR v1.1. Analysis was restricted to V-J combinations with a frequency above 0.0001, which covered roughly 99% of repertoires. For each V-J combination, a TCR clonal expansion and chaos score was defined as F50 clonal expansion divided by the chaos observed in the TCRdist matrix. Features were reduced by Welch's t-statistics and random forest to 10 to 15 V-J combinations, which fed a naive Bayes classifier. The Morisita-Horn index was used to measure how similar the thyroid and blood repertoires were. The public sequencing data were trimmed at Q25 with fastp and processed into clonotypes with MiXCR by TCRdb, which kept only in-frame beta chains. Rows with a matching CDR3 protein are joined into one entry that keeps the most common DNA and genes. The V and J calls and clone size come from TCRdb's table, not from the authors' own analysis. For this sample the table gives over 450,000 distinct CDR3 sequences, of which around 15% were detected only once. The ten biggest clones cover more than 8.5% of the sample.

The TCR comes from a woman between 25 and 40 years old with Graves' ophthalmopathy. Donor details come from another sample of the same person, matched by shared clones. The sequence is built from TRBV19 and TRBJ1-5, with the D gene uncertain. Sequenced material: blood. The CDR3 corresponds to CASSILGQPQHF. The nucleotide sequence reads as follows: TGTGCCAGTAGTATTCTTGGTCAGCCCCAGCATTTT.